Given below is one T cell receptor (beta chain) in context. No antigen is known for it. Trimming removed 1 base from V and 4 bases from J, with 11 bases in between. CDR3 length: 15 residues. Unique molecular identifiers were built into the TCRbeta library. TCRdb independently ran MiXCR on the PCR reads; one entry per CDR3 protein. The sample carries about 540,000 distinct CDR3 sequences, around 27% recorded once. The entry originates in a study of T-cell reconstitution after alpha-beta-depleted transplantation in children. Study results and caveats: Reportedly, only several hundred clones from non-depleted graft cells drove alpha-beta T-cell counts at about two months. By one year post-transplant, T-cell counts and diversity largely arose from T cells that were newly produced.

The sample consisted of PBMCs, taken before TCRalphabeta/CD19-depleted stem cell transplant. The receptor's source is a boy less than two years old with Wiskott-Aldrich syndrome, due to receive a stem cell transplant. This rearrangement joins TRBV12-3 or TRBV12-4 to TRBJ1-5; maybe TRBD1 (6 bases). CDR3 bases: TGTGCCAGCAGTTTAGGGGGGCGTCAGAATCAGCCCCAGCATTTT. The encoded protein is CASSLGGRQNQPQHF.